This TCR beta chain is drawn from a study of human T cells and chemical hapten exposure. Study-wide results and limits: As the donors had alopecia, their immune response may differ from healthy people's.

TCRdb independently ran MiXCR on the RACE reads; one entry per CDR3 protein. Here the sample spans approximately 92,000 distinct CDR3 sequences, roughly 11% being singletons. The CDR3 has 15 amino acids. CDR1 and CDR2 (germline): SGDLS, YYNGEE. V lost 0 bases and J lost 4, with 11 bases in between. This sample's time point: patch test 2, 6 weeks after DPC sensitization. Treatment of the sample: therapeutic diphenylcyclopropenone sensitization with weekly scalp DPC. Unfractionated whole blood yielded total RNA. Details on this clonotype: The target antigen is unknown.

The receptor comes from a middle-aged woman with alopecia areata. Some clones in this sample may be carry-over from other donors' samples. Sequenced here: whole blood, sampled in connection with sensitization to the hapten diphenylcyclopropenone (DPC). V gene TRBV9 combines with J gene TRBJ1-5; D is uncertain. CDR3 region: CASSVGGSLNQPQHF. CDR3 DNA sequence: TGTGCCAGCAGCGTAGGCGGCAGCCTGAATCAGCCCCAGCATTTT.